The following is a T cell receptor beta chain sequence with its context. No antigen is known for it. Nothing much larger sits one base from this clone, and base qualities are not available. The immunoSEQ Assay, a bias-controlled multiplex PCR, was used to amplify TCRbeta CDR3 regions from genomic DNA. Regarding the original processing steps: Within the assay, amplification of reference gene primers was used to estimate how many nucleated cells each sample contained. To quantify the absolute abundance of each unique TCRbeta CDR3 rearrangement, sequence reads were collapsed and filtered. For each sample, productive Simpson clonality was calculated as the square root of Simpson's diversity index over productive rearrangements. TCRdb retrieved this table from immuneACCESS and kept in-frame rearrangements only. Not all clones are present; in checked studies, unresolved V genes account for under half, and no reason is known for the remainder. V and J calls and clone size follow that table, whereas D and trimming were derived from the DNA. Within this sample are over 250,000 clones, with 89% of them counted one time only. The ten largest make up roughly an eighth of the sample.

This sample is part of a study of blood T cell repertoires in COVID-19 (dated by TCRdb to 2019 to 2021). Study-wide context: The collaborator samples originated in the United States, Italy and Spain and spanned the acute and convalescent phases of COVID-19. The prospective study material was composed of cDNA or gDNA derived from T cells, B-cell-depleted T cells, or PBMCs. Deeply sampled blood TCRbeta repertoires from subjects exposed to, actively infected with, or recovered from COVID-19 were included in the dataset. A freely available public database, intended as a resource for researchers studying the immune response to SARS-CoV-2, is where the repertoires were released. The samples were drawn from the first 160 participants of the ongoing ImmuneRACE study and from 1,200 or so subjects provided by 6 global collaborators. The sample metadata nearly always contained a de-identified subject ID, COVID-19 status, age in years and sex. Where available, HLA class I and class II types were obtained from metadata supplied by the sample provider rather than from assay-based typing. Results and caveats for the whole study, not just this receptor: How much clinical and demographic metadata was included differed by source and by participant, and the metadata was provided uncurated.

CDR1 SGDLS and CDR2 YYNGEE are derived from the germline V gene. From cysteine to phenylalanine, the CDR3 is 13 amino acids long. Only CDR3 DNA remains: 39 bases, in frame from the first base. Trimming removed 6 bases from V and 6 bases from J, leaving 10 bases between the germline ends. Each collaborating institution followed its own protocols to collect whole blood in K2EDTA tubes. Collaborator samples were shipped for TCRbeta analysis as frozen whole blood, isolated PBMCs, or DNA extracted from either sample type. This receptor was taken from a woman aged 60 to 75 with acute or convalescent COVID-19. Sequenced input: peripheral blood. The V gene is TRBV9 and the J gene is TRBJ1-6, with the D gene call left open. The nucleotide sequence is TGTGCCAGCACGGGTGTGGGTAATTCACCCCTCCACTTT. This is translated as CASTGVGNSPLHF.